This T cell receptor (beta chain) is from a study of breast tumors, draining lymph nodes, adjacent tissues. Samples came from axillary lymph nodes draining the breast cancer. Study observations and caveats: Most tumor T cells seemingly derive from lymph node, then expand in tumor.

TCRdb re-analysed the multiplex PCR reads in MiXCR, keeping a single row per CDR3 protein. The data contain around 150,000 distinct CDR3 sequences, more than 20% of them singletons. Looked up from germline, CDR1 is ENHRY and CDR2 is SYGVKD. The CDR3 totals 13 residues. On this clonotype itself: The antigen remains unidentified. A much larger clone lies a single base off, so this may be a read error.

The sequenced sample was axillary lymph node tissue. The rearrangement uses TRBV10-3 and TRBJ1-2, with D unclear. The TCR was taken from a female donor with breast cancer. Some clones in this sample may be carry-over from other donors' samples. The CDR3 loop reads CAISGQPRDGHTF. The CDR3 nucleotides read TGTGCCATCAGTGGGCAACCTCGGGATGGCCACACCTTC.